The clone carrying this T cell receptor (beta chain) was seen only a few times. The junction and the germline gene differ at one end; a read error may be behind it. MiXCR reprocessed the PCR reads for TCRdb. Of around 28,000 clones in the sample, 3.5% to 4.5% were seen once. The germline gives CDR1 MNHEY, CDR2 SMNVEV (reference sequence). The CDR3 runs to 16 residues. The data were taken from a study of metastatic and nonmetastatic thyroid tumors. There were no patients who had received any treatment before thyroid surgery. Specimen: blood. The V gene is TRBV27, the J gene TRBJ2-7; a weak D match, TRBD1 (6 bases). The TCR was taken from a male donor with papillary thyroid cancer or a benign thyroid nodule (not recorded which). Some clones in this sample may be carry-over from other donors' samples. The CDR3 is CASSLSPPQGYNEHYF. The CDR3 nucleotides read TGTGCCAGCAGTTTATCGCCTCCACAGGGATACAACGAGCATTACTTC.